The sequence of this T cell receptor (beta chain) was determined in a study of T cell changes during pregnancy in multiple sclerosis. Produced via immunoSEQ multiplex PCR; TCRdb's table is partial and in-frame only. The sample lists around 30,000 clones; around 85% were seen once. V was pared by 5 bases and J by 1 base, with 3 bases of the junction left unmatched. This CDR3 comprises 14 residues. The germline V gene encodes CDR1 MDHEN and CDR2 SYDVKM. The genes are TRBV28 and TRBJ2-3; 7 positions match TRBD2. The TCR sequence derives from a female donor with multiple sclerosis, enrolled in a pregnancy study. The sample here was CD8+ T cells from peripheral blood mononuclear cells, taken after pregnancy. The CDR3 region is CASSPRGGTDTQYF. In nucleotides, the CDR3 is TGTGCCAGCAGTCCCCGGGGGGGCACAGATACGCAGTATTTT.